This record looks at one TCR beta chain sequence and its context. This sample stems from a study of T cell changes during pregnancy in multiple sclerosis. V was pared by 0 bases and J by 2 bases, with 11 bases between. Looked up from germline, CDR1 is PRHDT and CDR2 is FYEKMQ (reference sequence). This CDR3 is 15 amino acids long. The method was immunoSEQ multiplex PCR; TCRdb's version includes in-frame clones alone and lacks a portion of them. The data contain approximately 110,000 clones, approximately 91% of them singletons. The chain carries TRBV13 and TRBJ2-7; TRBD2 might be the D (6 bases). This sequence was found in a female donor with multiple sclerosis, enrolled in a pregnancy study. Sequenced here: peripheral blood, sampled after pregnancy. CDR3 protein: CASSLGTRWPYEQYF. CDR3 bases: TGTGCCAGCAGCTTAGGGACTAGGTGGCCCTACGAGCAGTACTTC.